This TCR beta chain comes out of a study of blood T cell repertoires in COVID-19. Across the study: COVID-19 samples, acute and convalescent, were from the United States, Italy and Spain. T cells, B-cell-depleted T cells, or PBMCs provided the cDNA or gDNA that served as material.

In the original workflow: Estimation of nucleated cell counts relied on the amplification of reference gene primers. The table came from immunoSEQ multiplex PCR; TCRdb's copy has only in-frame clones and leaves some out. V and J calls and clone size come straight from that table; D and trimming were deduced from the DNA. The sample has tens of thousands of clones, more than 75% seen once. This clonotype originated in a woman at least 80 years old with acute or convalescent COVID-19. Material for sequencing was peripheral blood.

The CDR3: CASSHFEGRETQYF. As DNA, the CDR3 is TGTGCCAGCAGCCACTTCGAGGGTCGGGAGACCCAGTACTTC. The genes are TRBV3-1 (or the pseudogene TRBV3-2) and TRBJ2-5; tentative D call: TRBD2 (5 bases). V shed 3 bases and J shed 5 bases, with 13 bases lying between them. There are 14 residues in the CDR3. Germline-derived CDR1 and CDR2 are LGHDT and YNNKEL (reference sequence).